This T cell receptor beta chain was documented in a study of blood T cell repertoires in COVID-19. Looking at the study overall: COVID-19 samples from acute and convalescent phases originated in the United States, Italy and Spain. PBMCs, B-cell-depleted T cells, or T cells were the source of the cDNA or gDNA that made up the material.

The CDR3 loop spans 12 amino acids. Germline V CDR1 and CDR2: MGHDK, SYGVNS. The V gene lost 3 bases and the J gene lost 13 bases, with 15 bases spanning the gap. In the original workflow: Quantification of nucleated cells was approximated via reference gene primer amplification. Repertoires were generated with immunoSEQ multiplex PCR, while TCRdb's copy carries only in-frame clones and drops some. V and J calls plus clone size are reproduced from that table; the DNA served to infer D and trimming. The sample lists about 110,000 clones, 70% to 90% seen once, with less than 1.5% in the top ten. The sample comprised peripheral blood. The receptor's source is a man in his forties with acute or convalescent COVID-19. This chain uses TRBV25-1 with TRBJ2-5; TRBD2 might be the D (6 bases). CDR3 in DNA: TGTGCCAGCAGTGACTTTCCGGGAGTGGGGTACTTC. This gives the protein CASSDFPGVGYF.